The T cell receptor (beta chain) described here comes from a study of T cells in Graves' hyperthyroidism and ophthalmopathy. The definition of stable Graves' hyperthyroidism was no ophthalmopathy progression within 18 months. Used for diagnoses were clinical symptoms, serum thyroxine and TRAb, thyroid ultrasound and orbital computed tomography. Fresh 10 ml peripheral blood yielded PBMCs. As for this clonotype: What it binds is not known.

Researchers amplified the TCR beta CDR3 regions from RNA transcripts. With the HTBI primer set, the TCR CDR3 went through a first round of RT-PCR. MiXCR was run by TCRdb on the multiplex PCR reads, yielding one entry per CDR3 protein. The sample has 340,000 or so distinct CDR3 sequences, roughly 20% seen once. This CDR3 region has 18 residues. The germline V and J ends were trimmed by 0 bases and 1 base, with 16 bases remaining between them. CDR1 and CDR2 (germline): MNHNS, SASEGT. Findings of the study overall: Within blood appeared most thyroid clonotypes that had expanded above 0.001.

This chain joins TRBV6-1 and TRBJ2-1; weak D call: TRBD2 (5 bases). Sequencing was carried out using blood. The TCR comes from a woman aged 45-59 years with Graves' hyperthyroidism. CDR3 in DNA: TGTGCCAGCAGTGAAGCGAGCCCTATAGCGCCATCCTACAATGAGCAGTTCTTC. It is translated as CASSEASPIAPSYNEQFF.